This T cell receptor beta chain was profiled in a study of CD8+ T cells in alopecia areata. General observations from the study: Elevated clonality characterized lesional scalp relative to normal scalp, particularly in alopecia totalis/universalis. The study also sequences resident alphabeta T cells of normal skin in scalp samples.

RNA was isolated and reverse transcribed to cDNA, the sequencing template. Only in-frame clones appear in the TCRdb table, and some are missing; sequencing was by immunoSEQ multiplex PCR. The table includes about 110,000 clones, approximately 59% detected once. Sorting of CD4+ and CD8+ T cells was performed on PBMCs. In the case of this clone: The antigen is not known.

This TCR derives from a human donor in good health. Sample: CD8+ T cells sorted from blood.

In nucleotides, the CDR3 is TGTGCCAGCAGCCCCGTTAATATCCCCTACGAGCAGTACTTC. It encodes CASSPVNIPYEQYF. This rearrangement joins TRBV5-4 to TRBJ2-7; unclear D gene. The V end lost 4 bases, the J end lost 2 bases, and 13 bases lay between the germline ends. This CDR3 spans 14 amino acids. The germline V gene encodes CDR1 SGHNT and CDR2 YYREEE (reference sequence).